The 20 T cell receptor beta chains in this list originate from one sample, sequenced in a study of siplizumab effects on memory and regulatory T cells. This table comes from immunoSEQ multiplex PCR, and its TCRdb copy is limited to in-frame clones, with some not included. The data hold some 52,000 clones, with 95% to 97% observed a single time. Sample: naive CD4+ T cells sorted from blood. These TCRs come from a human donor in good health.

The rearrangement uses TRBV27 and TRBJ2-7, with no clear D. The V end lost 3 bases, the J end lost 2 bases, and 8 bases lay between the germline ends. The CDR3 is 13 residues long. CDR1 and CDR2 (germline): MNHEY, SMNVEV (reference sequence). The CDR3 reads CASSFSTPYEQYF. CDR3 nucleotide sequence: TGTGCCAGCAGTTTTTCTACCCCCTACGAGCAGTACTTC.

The chain has TRBV6-5 and TRBJ2-3; the match to TRBD2 covers 7 bases. Germline loops: CDR1 MNHEY, CDR2 SVGAGI. The CDR3 covers 15 residues. Trimming at V came to 8 bases and at J to 2 bases, leaving 10 bases not matched to a gene. CDR3 bases: TGTGCCAGCGGGAGGGCTAGCGGAATCACAGATACGCAGTATTTT. Its translation: CASGRASGITDTQYF.

The rearrangement joins TRBV5-1 to TRBJ2-7; D remains ambiguous. Germline CDR1 SGHRS, CDR2 YFSETQ. With 1 base removed from V and 6 bases from J, the gap between germline ends came to 14 bases. The CDR3 totals 14 residues. CDR3 sequence reads: CASSLSRTVGEQYF. CDR3 coding DNA: TGCGCCAGCAGCTTGAGCAGGACGGTTGGCGAGCAGTACTTC.

The chain has TRBV6-6 and TRBJ2-1; 12 positions agree with TRBD2. The germline V gene encodes CDR1 MNHNY and CDR2 SVGAGI (reference sequence). Germline trimming cut 5 bases from V and 9 bases from J; bases unmatched to any gene: 11. The CDR3 consists of 16 residues. Here the CDR3 reads CASSSSGLAGTGEQFF. The CDR3 DNA reads as TGTGCCAGCAGTAGCTCTGGACTAGCGGGAACAGGTGAGCAGTTCTTC.

DNA for the CDR3: TGCGCCAGCAGCGGTGACTCAGCCAGGTACTTC. Its protein product is CASSGDSARYF. The chain links TRBV5-1 to TRBJ2-4, with unresolved D. Germline loops: CDR1 SGHRS, CDR2 YFSETQ. Trimming shortened V by 4 bases and J by 15 bases, and 14 bases separated the two germline ends. This CDR3 has 11 amino acids.

This clone has only one observation. This chain joins TRBV4-1 and TRBJ2-3; 9 bases match TRBD2. The CDR3 is 17 amino acids. Germline V gives CDR1 MGHRA, CDR2 YSYEKL. J gave up 5 bases and V 2 bases, and 11 bases lay outside the gene matches. DNA of the CDR3: TGCGCCAGCAGCCAAAGACGTGGCGGGAGGGGCGGAGATACGCAGTATTTT. This encodes CASSQRRGGRGGDTQYF.

This clone has just one count. The V and J genes are TRBV5-1 and TRBJ2-1, with TRBD2 matching 11 bases. Germline V gene lookup returns CDR1 SGHRS and CDR2 YFSETQ. J was trimmed by 4 bases and V by 0 bases; bases with no gene match: 3. The CDR3 sequence is 16 residues long. The CDR3 DNA follows: TGCGCCAGCAGCTTGGAAGGGACTAGCGGTTACAATGAGCAGTTCTTC. Encoded protein: CASSLEGTSGYNEQFF.

This clone occurred a few times. The chain joins TRBV29-1 to TRBJ1-1; D ambiguous. The length of the CDR3 is 13 residues. Trimming left V 6 bases short and J 5 bases short, with 16 bases between. CDR1 is SQVTM, CDR2 ANQGSEA, per germline. The DNA of the CDR3 is TGCAGCGTCGTCGGGTTGATCGGGACTGAAGCTTTCTTT. It yields the protein CSVVGLIGTEAFF.

The V and J genes are TRBV7-9 and TRBJ2-7; TRBD1 is a possible D gene (6 bases). This CDR3 comprises 14 residues. V lost 1 base and J 5 bases, leaving 12 bases between the germline ends. From germline, CDR1 is SEHNR and CDR2 FQNEAQ (reference sequence). Here the CDR3 reads CASSLEGVGDEQYF. The DNA for the CDR3 is TGTGCCAGCAGCTTAGAGGGGGTCGGGGACGAGCAGTACTTC.

The V gene is TRBV14, the J gene TRBJ2-5; 7 nucleotides agree with TRBD1. The germline gives CDR1 SGHDN, CDR2 FVKESK. The CDR3 length is 16 residues. The trim removed 3 bases at V and 3 bases at J, leaving 10 bases unmatched. CDR3 sequence: CASSHATGPIEETQYF. In DNA, the CDR3 is TGTGCCAGCAGCCATGCGACAGGGCCCATCGAAGAGACCCAGTACTTC. Variable domain in full (rest from reference TRBV14 and TRBJ2-5): EAGVTQFPSHSVIEKGQTVTLRCDPISGHDNLYWYRRVMGKEIKFLLHFVKESKQDESGMPNNRFLAERTGGTYSTLKVQPAELEDSGVYFCASSHATGPIEETQYFGPGTRLLVL.

This chain joins TRBV5-1 and TRBJ2-7; a weak D match, TRBD1 (6 bases). Germline V CDR1 and CDR2: SGHRS, YFSETQ. The V and J ends lost 4 bases and 6 bases respectively, with 20 bases between them. This CDR3 region has 15 residues. The CDR3 DNA sequence: TGCGCCAGCAGCCACCAGGGGCCAGGGTTCTCCGAGCAGTACTTC. It codes for CASSHQGPGFSEQYF.

This clone was picked up one time. This chain uses TRBV9 with TRBJ2-1; D may match TRBD1 or TRBD2 (6 bases each). Germline CDR1 SGDLS, CDR2 YYNGEE. This CDR3 has 15 amino acids. Trimming removed 0 bases from V and 6 bases from J, with 13 bases in between. The CDR3: CASSVGTRGANEQFF. In nucleotides, the CDR3 is TGTGCCAGCAGCGTAGGGACAAGGGGGGCCAATGAGCAGTTCTTC.

This chain links TRBV7-9 with TRBJ2-3; TRBD1 matches at 10 bases. With V trimmed by 6 bases and J by 2 bases, 5 bases remained unmatched. Germline V gene sequence: CDR1 SEHNR, CDR2 FQNEAQ (reference sequence). The CDR3 contains 15 residues. CDR3 DNA sequence: TGTGCCAGCAGTCCCGGGACAGGGGACACAGATACGCAGTATTTT. Translating gives CASSPGTGDTDTQYF. Combining the CDR3 with reference TRBV7-9 and TRBJ2-3 gives the whole variable domain DTGVSQNPRHKITKRGQNVTFRCDPISEHNRLYWYRQTLGQGPEFLTYFQNEAQLEKSRLLSDRFSAERPKGSFSTLEIQRTEQGDSAMYLCASSPGTGDTDTQYFGPGTRLTVL.

The chain links TRBV29-1 to TRBJ2-5, with D maybe TRBD1 (5 bases). This CDR3 contains 14 residues. CDR1 is SQVTM, CDR2 ANQGSEA, per germline. V was shortened by 3 bases and J by 2 bases, with 13 bases between the two germline ends. CDR3 nucleotides: TGCAGCGTTGAGGCGACAGCAGGGCAAGAGACCCAGTACTTC. It is translated as CSVEATAGQETQYF.

The chain has TRBV11-3 and TRBJ2-1, with 8 bases matching TRBD2. The CDR3 is 16 amino acids. V was clipped by 3 bases and J by 4 bases; unmatched bases: 8. The germline gives CDR1 SGHNT, CDR2 YENEEA. The CDR3 DNA is TGTGCCAGCAGCTTTCAAATTGCGGGAGGTTACAATGAGCAGTTCTTC. Residues: CASSFQIAGGYNEQFF.

V is TRBV19 and J is TRBJ2-7; a weak D match, TRBD1 (6 bases). This CDR3 region has 16 residues. The V end was cut by 8 bases, the J end by 7 bases, with 27 bases between. The V gene's germline CDR1 is LNHDA and CDR2 SQIVND (reference sequence). CDR3 nucleotides: TGTGCCAGTGGACTGTCATTGGGACATGGGAAAGGGGAGCAGTACTTC. It specifies CASGLSLGHGKGEQYF.

V gene TRBV29-1 combines with J gene TRBJ2-7; D is unclear. The CDR3 covers 12 residues. Germline V gene data show CDR1 as SQVTM and CDR2 as ANQGSEA. Trimming pared 4 bases from V and 1 base from J, leaving 8 bases between. In nucleotides, the CDR3 is TGCAGCGTTGTCAAAGGGTCCTACGAGCAGTACTTC. Translation gives CSVVKGSYEQYF.

This rearrangement joins TRBV7-9 to TRBJ1-5, with D possibly being TRBD1 (6 bases). CDR1 and CDR2 (germline): SEHNR, FQNEAQ (reference sequence). This CDR3 has 16 residues. Deletions cut 1 base from V and 2 bases from J, with 12 bases between. CDR3 residues: CASSLDSGDGNQPQHF. In nucleotides, the CDR3 is TGTGCCAGCAGCTTAGACTCAGGGGATGGCAATCAGCCCCAGCATTTT.

The J gene is TRBJ1-2, the V gene TRBV6-5; D gene ambiguous. The CDR3 is 13 amino acids. CDR1 is MNHEY and CDR2 is SVGAGI in the germline V gene. Trimming took 6 bases from V and 6 from J, leaving 14 bases between them. This CDR3 reads CASSAWGKNGYTF. For the CDR3, the DNA is TGTGCCAGCAGCGCATGGGGAAAAAATGGCTACACCTTC.

V usage is TRBV4-1 and J usage is TRBJ1-5; D remains ambiguous. V was cut by 11 bases and J by 1 base, with 18 bases left in between. The V gene's germline CDR1 is MGHRA and CDR2 YSYEKL. The CDR3 is 15 amino acids. The CDR3 bases are TGCGCCTCCAAGGATCCTAAGACGAGCAATCAGCCCCAGCATTTT. It is translated as CASKDPKTSNQPQHF.